This section outlines one T cell receptor beta chain sequence together with its context. Its antigen is unidentified. This CDR3 region has 13 residues. Trimming pared 3 bases from V and 6 bases from J, leaving 11 bases between. The germline V gene encodes CDR1 LNHDA and CDR2 SQIVND (reference sequence). The PCR employed 60 Vbeta primers together with 13 Jbeta primers. TCRdb keeps only in-frame clones here, not all; method: immunoSEQ multiplex PCR. There are approximately 200,000 clones in the sample; 60% to 85% occur only once, and around 1.6% lies in the top ten. The data were obtained in a study of cytomegalovirus exposure and HLA in healthy donors. The overall study: Unique TCR beta sequences numbering fewer than 130 million came from around 180 million T cells in an earlier analysis.

The study, taken as a whole, reports: HLA alleles were associated with some 16,000 TCR beta sequences in a later analysis at 0.05 false discovery rate. Sequence variants that were highly shared formed a cluster that was likely a sequencing artifact.

The receptor comes from a girl aged 10-17 years in good health and CMV-seropositive. The V call is TRBV19, the J call TRBJ1-1, with D hard to call. The specimen was PBMCs. The CDR3 is CASSIFPLAEAFF. The CDR3 bases are TGTGCCAGTAGTATTTTCCCTCTTGCTGAAGCTTTCTTT.